The T cell receptor (beta chain) described here comes from a study of T cell responses to AZD1222 COVID-19 vaccine. Germline V gene sequence: CDR1 SGHTA, CDR2 FQGNSA. The trim removed 2 bases at V and 6 bases at J, leaving 13 bases unmatched. This CDR3 region has 16 residues. Using immunoSEQ multiplex PCR, the repertoire was profiled, and TCRdb retains in-frame clones only, with some absent. The sample includes 150,000 or so clones, roughly 92% of them seen just once. Pooled samples include second doses given at about 4 or 12 weeks. Specimen: peripheral blood, collected 28 days after the second AZD1222 dose. The TCR sequence derives from an adult who received the AZD1222 COVID-19 vaccine. V usage is TRBV7-2 and J usage is TRBJ2-7; TRBD2 matches 7 bases. In DNA, the CDR3 is TGTGCCAGCAGCTTACTACCCTCTACGGGAGGACTCGAGCAGTACTTC. It yields the protein CASSLLPSTGGLEQYF. Based on the CDR3 plus reference TRBV7-2 and TRBJ2-7, the full variable domain is GAGVSQSPSNKVTEKGKDVELRCDPISGHTALYWYRQSLGQGLEFLIYFQGNSAPDKSGLPSDRFSAERTGGSVSTLTIQRTQQEDSAVYLCASSLLPSTGGLEQYFGPGTRLTVT.